These 7 T cell receptor beta chains share one sample of origin, sequenced in a study of cytomegalovirus exposure and HLA in healthy donors. The PCR employed 60 Vbeta primers together with 13 Jbeta primers. TCRdb's table, derived via immunoSEQ multiplex PCR, lists solely in-frame clones and lacks some. Altogether about 110,000 clones are present, just over 75% being singletons, with the ten largest covering around 15%. Sequenced sample: PBMCs. These receptors were obtained from a man aged 30-40 years in good health and CMV-seropositive.

The chain joins TRBV19 to TRBJ1-3; D is undetermined. Trimming pared 1 base from V and 4 bases from J, leaving 8 bases between. The germline V gene encodes CDR1 LNHDA and CDR2 SQIVND (reference sequence). The CDR3 is 14 amino acids. CDR3 residues: CASSIGADGNTIYF. DNA for the CDR3: TGTGCCAGTAGTATAGGGGCAGACGGAAACACCATATATTTT.

This chain uses TRBV11-2 with TRBJ1-1, with D tentatively TRBD1 (6 bases). The CDR3 loop spans 15 amino acids. Trimming cost V 5 bases and J 4 bases, with 17 bases left between them. Germline V gene sequence: CDR1 SGHAT, CDR2 FQNNGV. CDR3 region: CASSHRQVIGTEAFF. As DNA, the CDR3 is TGTGCCAGCAGCCACAGACAGGTCATCGGCACTGAAGCTTTCTTT. The full variable domain, completed using reference TRBV11-2 and TRBJ1-1, is EAGVAQSPRYKIIEKRQSVAFWCNPISGHATLYWYQQILGQGPKLLIQFQNNGVVDDSQLPKDRFSAERLKGVDSTLKIQPAKLEDSAVYLCASSHRQVIGTEAFFGQGTRLTVV.

The chain couples TRBV27 to TRBJ2-5, with 9 bases matching TRBD2. The CDR3 loop spans 15 amino acids. V gave up 3 bases and J gave up 5 bases; unmatched junction bases: 7. Germline CDR1 and CDR2: MNHEY and SMNVEV (reference sequence). CDR3 protein: CASSLSGGNRETQYF. DNA of the CDR3: TGTGCCAGCAGTTTGAGCGGGGGGAACAGGGAGACCCAGTACTTC.

This chain joins TRBV4-3 and TRBJ2-7, with TRBD2 identical over 7 bases. This CDR3 has 15 residues. Germline V gene lookup returns CDR1 LGHNA and CDR2 YSLEER. V lost 2 bases, J lost 0 bases, and 4 bases stayed unmatched. DNA for the CDR3: TGCGCCAGCAGCCAACTAGCGGAGAGCTCCTACGAGCAGTACTTC. Encoded protein: CASSQLAESSYEQYF.

A few counts support this clone. In DNA form, the CDR3 reads TGTGCCAGCAGCCCCCTGTTGCGGGAGAATGAGCAGTTCTTC. This gives the protein CASSPLLRENEQFF. V gene TRBV11-2 combines with J gene TRBJ2-1; 7 bases line up with TRBD2. The CDR3 contains 14 residues. Germline lookup yields CDR1 SGHAT and CDR2 FQNNGV. Trimming took 5 bases from V and 7 from J; bases not matched to a gene: 8.

The chain employs TRBV19 and TRBJ2-3; unclear D gene. The V end was cut by 4 bases, the J end by 0 bases, with 5 bases between. The CDR3 sequence is 13 residues long. Per the germline V gene, CDR1 is LNHDA and CDR2 is SQIVND (reference sequence). The CDR3, as DNA: TGTGCCAGTAGTACCTCCAGCACAGATACGCAGTATTTT. It encodes CASSTSSTDTQYF. Based on the CDR3 plus reference TRBV19 and TRBJ2-3, the full variable domain is DGGITQSPKYLFRKEGQNVTLSCEQNLNHDAMYWYRQDPGQGLRLIYYSQIVNDFQKGDIAEGYSVSREKKESFPLTVTSAQKNPTAFYLCASSTSSTDTQYFGPGTRLTVL.

This rearrangement joins TRBV4-3 to TRBJ1-5; 9 bases agree with TRBD1. Germline CDR1 reads LGHNA; CDR2 reads YSLEER. The CDR3 loop spans 14 amino acids. Losses at the gene ends were 5 bases for V and 4 bases for J; bases not matched to a gene: 3. CDR3 sequence reads: CASSFGTGNQPQHF. The CDR3 nucleotides read TGCGCCAGCAGCTTCGGGACAGGGAATCAGCCCCAGCATTTT.